These 32 T cell receptor beta chains share one sample of origin, sequenced in a study of T cell responses to AZD1222 COVID-19 vaccine. Generated by immunoSEQ multiplex PCR, the TCRdb table keeps only in-frame clones and is missing some. The sample has fewer than 150,000 clones, around 90% seen once. Here the sequenced sample was peripheral blood, taken on day 0 of AZD1222 vaccination. These receptors were obtained from an adult in good health.

The chain combines TRBV5-1 with TRBJ1-3, with 7 bases fitting TRBD1. V lost 0 bases and J lost 4; bases outside the gene matches: 7. Germline V lookup: CDR1 SGHRS, CDR2 YFSETQ. This CDR3 has 16 residues. The CDR3 coding sequence is TGCGCCAGCAGCTTGGTGGGGACAGAGTTGGGAAACACCATATATTTT. This gives the protein CASSLVGTELGNTIYF.

This clone has only one observation. This sequence joins TRBV29-1 and TRBJ1-1; TRBD1 matches 7 bases. This CDR3 is 14 amino acids long. With 6 bases clipped from V and 5 bases from J, the junction kept 12 bases outside the gene matches. In germline, CDR1 is SQVTM, CDR2 ANQGSEA. CDR3: CSVGTGTERTEAFF. The CDR3 DNA reads as TGCAGCGTCGGGACCGGGACAGAGAGAACTGAAGCTTTCTTT.

This chain connects TRBV20-1 to TRBJ2-3; 7 nucleotides match TRBD2. The V gene end was trimmed by 3 bases and the J gene end by 2 bases; junction bases not matched to a gene: 11. CDR1 DFQATT and CDR2 SNEGSKA come from the germline V gene (reference sequence). This CDR3 region has 16 residues. This CDR3 is CSASVRGRESTDTQYF. The CDR3 region has the DNA TGCAGTGCTAGTGTTCGTGGGCGGGAGTCCACAGATACGCAGTATTTT.

The genes are TRBV6-5 and TRBJ1-1, with 7 bases identical to TRBD1. The CDR3 is made up of 14 amino acids. The junction had 6 bases not matched to a gene; V was cut back by 7 bases and J by 1 base. Germline-derived CDR1 and CDR2 are MNHEY and SVGAGI. CDR3 amino acids: CASIKGATNTEAFF. CDR3 in DNA: TGTGCCAGCATAAAGGGGGCTACGAACACTGAAGCTTTCTTT.

The chain combines TRBV6-5 with TRBJ1-1; D is uncertain. There are 14 residues in the CDR3. Germline CDR1 and CDR2: MNHEY and SVGAGI. The V and J ends lost 0 bases and 5 bases respectively, with 10 bases between them. Here the CDR3 reads CASSYSWEWTEAFF. CDR3 DNA: TGTGCCAGCAGTTACTCCTGGGAATGGACTGAAGCTTTCTTT.

This chain connects TRBV12-3 or TRBV12-4 to TRBJ1-6; D is undetermined. CDR3 length: 12 amino acids. Between the trimmed V and J ends, which lost 6 bases and 10 bases, there was a span of 10 bases. The CDR3 DNA sequence: TGTGCCAGCAGAGCCGCGGGCTCACCCCTCCACTTT. This gives the protein CASRAAGSPLHF.

The CDR3, as DNA: TGCAGCGTTGAGAATTGGACCGGATATGGCTACACCTTC. The encoded protein is CSVENWTGYGYTF. V is TRBV29-1 and J is TRBJ1-2; no definite D call. The CDR3 covers 13 residues. Germline CDR1 reads SQVTM; CDR2 reads ANQGSEA. Trimming pared 3 bases from V and 5 bases from J, leaving 13 bases between.

The chain is built from TRBV12-3 or TRBV12-4 and TRBJ2-5, with D perhaps TRBD2 (5 bases). V gave up 7 bases and J gave up 4 bases, with 13 bases separating them. The CDR3 consists of 13 residues. The CDR3 reads CASTGGGGETQYF. CDR3 bases: TGTGCCAGCACGGGTGGCGGAGGAGAGACCCAGTACTTC.

The rearrangement uses TRBV5-5 and TRBJ1-1; D gene unclear. The germline CDR1 and CDR2 sequences are SGHKS and YYEKEE (reference sequence). This CDR3 comprises 14 residues. V lost 0 bases, J lost 5 bases, and 11 bases lay in between. CDR3 in amino acids: CASSLGPEGTEAFF. CDR3 sequence (DNA): TGTGCCAGCAGCTTGGGGCCGGAGGGAACTGAAGCTTTCTTT.

The chain couples TRBV6-5 to TRBJ1-4; D perhaps matches TRBD1 (5 bases). Germline V gives CDR1 MNHEY, CDR2 SVGAGI. The CDR3 contains 13 residues. V was cut by 5 bases and J by 5 bases, with 9 bases left in between. CDR3 residues: CASSLRDNEKLFF. In DNA form, the CDR3 reads TGTGCCAGCAGTCTCCGGGACAATGAAAAACTGTTTTTT.

The chain links TRBV5-1 to TRBJ1-1; tentatively, D is TRBD1 (6 bases). The CDR3 has 17 amino acids. The V gene lost 4 bases and the J gene lost 6 bases, with 25 bases spanning the gap. Germline assignment: CDR1 SGHRS and CDR2 YFSETQ. The CDR3 DNA reads TGCGCCAGCAGCATTGGCCTGCGGGGGCCGATGAGCGCTGAAGCTTTCTTT. Amino acid sequence: CASSIGLRGPMSAEAFF.

The chain is built from TRBV29-1 and TRBJ2-7; 9 bases line up with TRBD1. Germline CDR1 and CDR2: SQVTM and ANQGSEA. The CDR3 sequence is 13 residues long. V shed 4 bases, J shed 4 bases, and the junction held 5 bases outside the gene matches. For the CDR3, the DNA is TGCAGCGTTGGTGGGACAGGGATGTACGAGCAGTACTTC. Translating gives CSVGGTGMYEQYF.

V is TRBV7-5 and J is TRBJ2-7; the DNA was not used to check the table's D call, TRBD2. TRBV7-5 counts as a pseudogene. This CDR3 contains 14 residues. The CDR3, as DNA: TGTGTCAGAAGCTTCCGGGACTTCTCCTACGAGCAGTACTTC. Amino acid sequence: CVRSFRDFSYEQYF.

This chain links TRBV7-3 with TRBJ1-2; no clear D gene. The CDR3 has 13 amino acids. V lost 5 bases to trimming and J lost 0 bases, with 7 bases between them. Germline assignment: CDR1 SGHTA and CDR2 FQGTGA. The CDR3 region is CASSHGSNYGYTF. DNA for the CDR3: TGTGCCAGCAGCCACGGATCTAACTATGGCTACACCTTC.

This clone showed up just a few times. The rearrangement joins TRBV5-1 to TRBJ2-1; 11 bases agree with TRBD2. CDR3 length equals 18 residues. The V gene end was trimmed by 0 bases and the J gene end by 8 bases; junction bases not matched to a gene: 13. Germline values: CDR1 SGHRS, CDR2 YFSETQ. CDR3 protein: CASSLVIRLAGNEHEQFF. CDR3 nucleotide sequence: TGCGCCAGCAGCTTGGTTATTCGACTAGCGGGAAATGAACATGAGCAGTTCTTC.

The rearrangement uses TRBV29-1 and TRBJ1-4; D might be TRBD1 (5 bases). CDR3 length equals 14 residues. Trimming removed 7 bases from V and 2 bases from J, with 14 bases in between. Germline V gene sequence: CDR1 SQVTM, CDR2 ANQGSEA. This CDR3 reads CSAPGGGTNEKLFF. The DNA for the CDR3 is TGCAGCGCCCCCGGCGGGGGGACTAATGAAAAACTGTTTTTT.

CDR3 sequence (DNA): TGTGCCAGCAGCTTACCCTCGGACAGGGGGAACACTGAAGCTTTCTTT. Its translation is CASSLPSDRGNTEAFF. This chain connects TRBV7-8 to TRBJ1-1, with 9 bases fitting TRBD1. There are 16 residues in the CDR3. CDR1 SGHVS and CDR2 FQNEAQ come from the germline V gene. V shed 2 bases, J shed 1 base, and the junction held 5 bases outside the gene matches.

In this sample, this clone turned up once. The chain employs TRBV12-3 or TRBV12-4 and TRBJ2-1; no definite D call. The CDR3 covers 13 residues. V shed 3 bases and J shed 2 bases, with 5 bases lying between them. CDR3 nucleotide sequence: TGTGCCAGCAGTTTCTCAGCCTACAATGAGCAGTTCTTC. It yields the protein CASSFSAYNEQFF.

The chain employs TRBV3-1 (or the pseudogene TRBV3-2) and TRBJ1-4; D is undetermined. CDR1 and CDR2 from the germline V gene are LGHDT and YNNKEL (reference sequence). V lost 0 bases and J lost 0, with 8 bases in between. This CDR3 comprises 16 residues. This CDR3 is CASSQDTVATNEKLFF. The CDR3 DNA sequence: TGTGCCAGCAGCCAAGACACAGTAGCAACTAATGAAAAACTGTTTTTT.

This clone came up once. V gene TRBV4-2 combines with J gene TRBJ1-1, with 10 bases fitting TRBD1. Germline V gene lookup returns CDR1 LGHNA and CDR2 YNFKEQ. There are 18 residues in the CDR3. With V trimmed by 1 base and J by 4 bases, 12 bases remained unmatched. CDR3 sequence reads: CASSQGTRQGAGSTEAFF. In DNA form, the CDR3 reads TGTGCCAGCAGCCAAGGCACCCGACAGGGGGCGGGGAGCACTGAAGCTTTCTTT.

The chain employs TRBV30 and TRBJ2-7; D possibly corresponds to TRBD1 (6 bases). The CDR3 covers 12 residues. Germline V CDR1 and CDR2: GTSNPN, SVGIG (reference sequence). V was shortened by 4 bases and J by 5 bases, with 12 bases between the two germline ends. CDR3 nucleotides: TGTGCCTGGATCAGGGGAGAGCACGAGCAGTACTTC. Its translation: CAWIRGEHEQYF.

V usage is TRBV9 and J usage is TRBJ1-3; 7 nucleotides agree with TRBD1. Germline CDR1 SGDLS, CDR2 YYNGEE. The CDR3 is made up of 14 amino acids. V shed 4 bases and J 2 bases; nucleotides not matched to a gene: 3. CDR3 sequence: CASSIQGAGNTIYF. Written as DNA, the CDR3 is TGTGCCAGCAGCATCCAGGGGGCTGGAAACACCATATATTTT.

The chain recombines TRBV7-8 with TRBJ1-2; D is possibly TRBD1 (5 bases). Trimming shortened V by 5 bases and J by 3 bases, and 13 bases separated the two germline ends. From germline, CDR1 is SGHVS and CDR2 FQNEAQ. The CDR3 extends over 14 amino acids. The CDR3 bases are TGTGCCAGCAGCATAGGGACTGGGGACTATGGCTACACCTTC. It is translated as CASSIGTGDYGYTF.

The V call is TRBV7-2, the J call TRBJ1-3, with 7 bases matching TRBD1. The germline V gene has CDR1 SGHTA and CDR2 FQGNSA. The CDR3 length is 15 residues. V lost 3 bases and J lost 0; bases outside the gene matches: 2. The CDR3 DNA reads TGTGCCAGCAGCTTTAGACAGGGCTCTGGAAACACCATATATTTT. It is translated as CASSFRQGSGNTIYF.

The chain employs TRBV7-2 and TRBJ1-2; no reliable D call. Germline-derived CDR1 and CDR2 are SGHTA and FQGNSA. This CDR3 spans 13 amino acids. With 1 base removed from V and 3 bases from J, the gap between germline ends came to 6 bases. For the CDR3, the DNA is TGTGCCAGCAGCTTAGAAGGCTACTATGGCTACACCTTC. It codes for CASSLEGYYGYTF.

This sequence joins TRBV7-9 and TRBJ1-1; D perhaps matches TRBD1 (6 bases). Looked up from germline, CDR1 is SEHNR and CDR2 is FQNEAQ (reference sequence). The CDR3 spans 15 residues. V lost 3 bases to trimming and J lost 0 bases, with 11 bases between them. The CDR3 nucleotides read TGTGCCAGCAGCTTCGGGGGGGCTATGAACACTGAAGCTTTCTTT. It specifies CASSFGGAMNTEAFF.

The J gene is TRBJ1-4, the V gene TRBV7-2; D gene unclear. Germline V gives CDR1 SGHTA, CDR2 FQGNSA. Trimming pared 2 bases from V and 7 bases from J, leaving 11 bases between. The CDR3 extends over 14 amino acids. CDR3 DNA: TGTGCCAGCAGCTTATTTTGGGGAAGTGAAAAACTGTTTTTT. Amino acids: CASSLFWGSEKLFF. Using reference TRBV7-2 and TRBJ1-4 for the parts outside the CDR3, the full variable domain is GAGVSQSPSNKVTEKGKDVELRCDPISGHTALYWYRQSLGQGLEFLIYFQGNSAPDKSGLPSDRFSAERTGGSVSTLTIQRTQQEDSAVYLCASSLFWGSEKLFFGSGTQLSVL.

The rearrangement uses TRBV14 and TRBJ2-1; tentative D call: TRBD2 (6 bases). V dropped 5 bases and J dropped 1 base, with 15 bases sitting between them. Germline loops: CDR1 SGHDN, CDR2 FVKESK. The CDR3 is 16 residues long. CDR3 nucleotides: TGTGCCAGCAGCGCCGCCAAGGCGGGGTCCTACAATGAGCAGTTCTTC. This sequence encodes CASSAAKAGSYNEQFF. Looking up the rest from reference TRBV14 and TRBJ2-1 gives the full variable domain: EAGVTQFPSHSVIEKGQTVTLRCDPISGHDNLYWYRRVMGKEIKFLLHFVKESKQDESGMPNNRFLAERTGGTYSTLKVQPAELEDSGVYFCASSAAKAGSYNEQFFGPGTRLTVL.

For the CDR3, the DNA is TGTGCCAGCACCCAACTCGTGGGGGGTTATGGCTACACCTTC. Protein sequence: CASTQLVGGYGYTF. The genes are TRBV6-1 and TRBJ1-2, with D perhaps matching TRBD1 (5 bases). The germline gives CDR1 MNHNS, CDR2 SASEGT. The CDR3 runs to 14 residues. Trimming removed 7 bases from V and 5 bases from J, with 17 bases in between.

In its sample, this clone was seen once. This sequence joins TRBV7-2 and TRBJ2-7; 16 positions agree with TRBD2. After removal of 2 bases from V and 8 bases from J, the junction contained 6 bases not matched to a gene. CDR1 SGHTA and CDR2 FQGNSA come from the germline V gene. This CDR3 region has 16 residues. The CDR3 spells CASSLKGTSGRAKQYF. The DNA of the CDR3 is TGTGCCAGCAGCTTAAAGGGGACTAGCGGGAGGGCGAAGCAGTACTTC.

The rearrangement uses TRBV27 and TRBJ1-3; D uncertain. V gave up 2 bases and J gave up 0 bases, with 8 bases separating them. The CDR3 is 15 residues long. Germline CDR1 reads MNHEY; CDR2 reads SMNVEV (reference sequence). CDR3 region: CASSLRGGSGNTIYF. The CDR3 bases are TGTGCCAGCAGTTTACGAGGAGGCTCTGGAAACACCATATATTTT.

This chain links TRBV5-1 with TRBJ1-2, with 7 positions matching TRBD1. The CDR3 extends over 14 amino acids. V lost 1 base and J lost 4; bases outside the gene matches: 4. Germline lookup yields CDR1 SGHRS and CDR2 YFSETQ. The CDR3 DNA is TGCGCCAGCAGCTTGCGACAGGGTAGCTATGGCTACACCTTC. Protein product: CASSLRQGSYGYTF.